This T cell receptor beta chain derives from a study of control samples from healthy donors and cancer patients. CDR1 is SNHLY, CDR2 FYNNEI, per germline. CDR3 length equals 14 residues. The V gene end was trimmed by 6 bases and the J gene end by 4 bases; junction bases not matched to a gene: 8. TCRdb keeps only in-frame clones here, not all; method: immunoSEQ multiplex PCR. This table has just under 60,000 clones, 92% appearing once. Sequenced sample: PBMCs. The V call is TRBV2, the J call TRBJ2-7, with 8 bases identical to TRBD1. The clonotype originates from a man between 35 and 55 years old with colorectal cancer. This CDR3 is CASSWDRRSYEQYF. CDR3 nucleotide sequence: TGTGCCAGCAGCTGGGACAGGAGATCATACGAGCAGTACTTC.